This T cell receptor (beta chain) was sequenced for a study of blood T cell repertoires in COVID-19. The germline V gene encodes CDR1 SGHDT and CDR2 YYEEEE. V lost 1 base, J lost 0 bases, and 21 bases lay in between. This CDR3 has 19 amino acids. Measured with immunoSEQ multiplex PCR; TCRdb has only the in-frame clones, and not every one. The sample consists of around 320,000 clones, roughly 89% of them appearing once. The rearrangement joins TRBV5-6 to TRBJ2-3; TRBD2 might be the D (6 bases). This clonotype was obtained from a young woman with acute COVID-19. The sequencing input was PBMCs or T cells enriched from blood (not recorded which). For the CDR3, the DNA is TGTGCCAGCAGCTTGTTGGGAGGTCTCCATCCGACTAGCACAGATACGCAGTATTTT. Its translation is CASSLLGGLHPTSTDTQYF.